This T cell receptor (beta chain) was recorded in a study of blood T cell repertoires in COVID-19. Clones were sequenced by immunoSEQ multiplex PCR, and TCRdb holds only the in-frame ones, with some missing. The profile shows some 89,000 clones, 90% of them singletons. The CDR3 runs to 14 residues. After removal of 4 bases from V and 7 bases from J, the junction contained 8 bases not matched to a gene. The germline gives CDR1 SGHTS, CDR2 YDEGEE. The clonotype comes from a man aged 55 to 69 with acute or convalescent COVID-19. The chain couples TRBV5-8 to TRBJ2-7; 10 bases are a match to TRBD1. The sequenced sample was peripheral blood. CDR3 sequence: CASSVRDRGLEQYF. The CDR3 region has the DNA TGTGCCAGCAGCGTCCGGGACAGGGGCCTGGAGCAGTACTTC.